This TCR beta chain comes out of a study of cytomegalovirus exposure and HLA in healthy donors. Overall study findings and caveats: The authors listed some 160 TCR beta chains as cytomegalovirus-associated.

As to this clone: Its antigen is currently unknown.

A multiplex PCR was run with 60 Vbeta primers and 13 Jbeta primers. Profiled with immunoSEQ multiplex PCR; TCRdb holds only in-frame clones, not every one. The data show fewer than 200,000 clones, around 82% seen once. The CDR3 sequence is 15 residues long. V shed 2 bases and J shed 3 bases, with 14 bases lying between them. Germline V lookup: CDR1 SGHRS, CDR2 YFSETQ. Sequenced sample: PBMCs. The clonotype was recovered from a male donor in good health and CMV-seronegative. J is TRBJ1-1 and V is TRBV5-1; D might be TRBD1 (6 bases). CDR3 bases: TGCGCCAGCAGCTTCTTGCCAGGGGCGGACACTGAAGCTTTCTTT. Protein sequence: CASSFLPGADTEAFF.